These 3 T cell receptor beta chains came from one sample sequenced in a study of T-cell reconstitution after alpha-beta-depleted transplantation in children. Unique molecular identifiers were used in preparing the TCRbeta library. TCRdb reprocessed the PCR reads with MiXCR, giving one entry per CDR3 protein. Of some 600,000 distinct CDR3 sequences listed, 10% to 15% are singletons. The sequenced sample was PBMCs, mostly from graft donor cells, obtained 360 days after TCRalphabeta/CD19-depleted stem cell transplant. The receptors here all came from a male patient between 5 and 17 years old who had a stem cell transplant for acute myeloid leukemia, so the T cells may come from the graft donor.

The CDR3 reads CASTPGPDRYEQYF. The CDR3 DNA is TGTGCCAGCACCCCGGGTCCAGACAGGTACGAGCAGTACTTC. The chain carries TRBV28 and TRBJ2-7, with TRBD1 as a possible D gene (6 bases). The ends were cut back, 7 bases at V and 4 bases at J, with 17 bases in the middle. The CDR3 is 14 residues long. Germline-derived CDR1 and CDR2 are MDHEN and SYDVKM.

This chain links TRBV2 with TRBJ2-3; D remains unclear. Per the germline V gene, CDR1 is SNHLY and CDR2 is FYNNEI. The V gene lost 2 bases and the J gene lost 4 bases, with 13 bases spanning the gap. The CDR3 is 15 residues long. Written as DNA, the CDR3 is TGTGCCAGCAGTGAAAGGGCTTTCCCCCCAGATACGCAGTATTTT. It translates to CASSERAFPPDTQYF.

J is TRBJ2-3 and V is TRBV20-1; D gene unclear. Between the trimmed V and J ends, which lost 3 bases and 6 bases, there was a span of 13 bases. The CDR3 spans 13 residues. Germline CDR1 reads DFQATT; CDR2 reads SNEGSKA (reference sequence). In DNA form, the CDR3 reads TGCAGTGCTAGGTGGTTAGATGAGGATACGCAGTATTTT. Its translation: CSARWLDEDTQYF.